These 3 T cell receptor beta chains were sequenced from one sample in a study of T cell therapy after organ transplantation. Time point specified: 20-29 weeks after completion of therapy. Their cognate antigens are unknown. Profiling relied on immunoSEQ multiplex PCR, and the TCRdb table lists in-frame clones only, not all of them. The sample contains around 19,000 clones, over 80% of which appear only once. This material consisted of CD8+ T cells from blood, taken after autologous CMV-specific T cell therapy. These receptors were obtained from a human patient who had received a solid organ transplant and had CMV disease. These T cells may partly come from the graft donor.

A single count supports this clone. The chain joins TRBV28 to TRBJ1-2; 10 positions agree with TRBD1. V lost 6 bases to trimming and J lost 6 bases; unmatched junction nucleotides: 16. Germline V gene data show CDR1 as MDHEN and CDR2 as SYDVKM. The CDR3 spans 17 residues. The CDR3 sequence: CASRPLSTGGLWDGYTF. CDR3 sequence (DNA): TGTGCCAGCAGGCCACTATCGACAGGGGGCCTTTGGGATGGCTACACCTTC.

The count of this clone is one. The chain links TRBV9 to TRBJ2-1; either TRBD1 or TRBD2 may supply D (6 bases each). Per germline, CDR1 SGDLS and CDR2 YYNGEE. Trimming removed 7 bases at V and 6 bases at J, with 20 bases between. This CDR3 region has 15 residues. The CDR3 sequence is CASHRGDSHANEQFF. CDR3 nucleotide sequence: TGTGCCAGCCATAGGGGGGACTCCCACGCCAATGAGCAGTTCTTC.

J is TRBJ2-1 and V is TRBV4-3; possibly TRBD2 for D (5 bases). V was shortened by 0 bases and J by 6 bases, with 15 bases between the two germline ends. CDR1 is LGHNA, CDR2 YSLEER, per germline. The CDR3 covers 16 residues. DNA of the CDR3: TGCGCCAGCAGCCAAGATCGGGCGTCTAGCCGCAATGAGCAGTTCTTC. Its translation is CASSQDRASSRNEQFF.